One and the same sample provided the 18 T cell receptor beta chains below, sequenced in a study of cytomegalovirus exposure and HLA in healthy donors. PCR employed 60 Vbeta and 13 Jbeta primers. Assay used: immunoSEQ multiplex PCR; TCRdb lists only in-frame clones, some missing. The data include about 120,000 clones; the top ten clones carry over 1.5%. Sequencing used PBMCs. The receptors stem from a woman between 35 and 50 years old in good health and CMV-seropositive.

V gene TRBV28 combines with J gene TRBJ1-2; TRBD1 matches at 11 bases. V gave up 6 bases and J gave up 7 bases; unmatched junction bases: 13. Germline V gene data show CDR1 as MDHEN and CDR2 as SYDVKM. The CDR3 consists of 16 residues. For the CDR3, the DNA is TGTGCCAGCAGACCACACCCCCCGGGACAGGGGGGTGGCTACACCTTC. Residues: CASRPHPPGQGGGYTF.

The V and J genes are TRBV28 and TRBJ1-5; D is uncertain. V gave up 5 bases and J gave up 5 bases, with 10 bases separating them. The V gene's germline CDR1 is MDHEN and CDR2 SYDVKM. The CDR3 covers 13 residues. The chain's CDR3 is CASSLSGDQPQHF. The CDR3 bases are TGTGCCAGCAGTCTCAGCGGGGATCAGCCCCAGCATTTT.

The chain combines TRBV6-1 with TRBJ1-2, with D hard to call. Between the trimmed V and J ends, which lost 2 bases and 4 bases, there was a span of 14 bases. This CDR3 region has 15 residues. Germline CDR1 reads MNHNS; CDR2 reads SASEGT. Here the CDR3 DNA reads TGTGCCAGCAGTGAAACCCCTGGGAGACTCTATGGCTACACCTTC. This codes for CASSETPGRLYGYTF.

The V gene is TRBV7-9, the J gene TRBJ1-1, with 8 bases lining up with TRBD1. Germline trimming cut 5 bases from V and 5 bases from J; bases unmatched to any gene: 7. Germline lookup yields CDR1 SEHNR and CDR2 FQNEAQ (reference sequence). The CDR3 runs to 14 residues. In DNA, the CDR3 is TGTGCCAGCAGCCTCCGGACAGGGTGGACTGAAGCTTTCTTT. Translating gives CASSLRTGWTEAFF. Full variable domain (outside the CDR3, taken from reference TRBV7-9 and TRBJ1-1): DTGVSQNPRHKITKRGQNVTFRCDPISEHNRLYWYRQTLGQGPEFLTYFQNEAQLEKSRLLSDRFSAERPKGSFSTLEIQRTEQGDSAMYLCASSLRTGWTEAFFGQGTRLTVV.

The rearrangement uses TRBV10-3 and TRBJ2-1, with 13 nucleotides matching TRBD2. Germline V gives CDR1 ENHRY, CDR2 SYGVKD. The junction had 10 bases not matched to a gene; V was cut back by 6 bases and J by 5 bases. This CDR3 region has 17 residues. CDR3 coding DNA: TGTGCCATCAGACCTACTAGCGGGAGGGCCCTTAACAATGAGCAGTTCTTC. Translating gives CAIRPTSGRALNNEQFF.

Written as DNA, the CDR3 is TGTGCCAGTAGTATCGCGCGGCCTAGCACAGATACGCAGTATTTT. As protein: CASSIARPSTDTQYF. This chain links TRBV19 with TRBJ2-3; no firm D call. This CDR3 is 15 amino acids long. V lost 3 bases, J lost 0 bases, and 10 bases lay in between. The germline V gene has CDR1 LNHDA and CDR2 SQIVND (reference sequence).

The gene calls are TRBV30 and TRBJ1-1; D is uncertain. V lost 1 base and J lost 8, with 17 bases in between. CDR1 is GTSNPN, CDR2 SVGIG, per germline (reference sequence). The length of the CDR3 is 14 residues. The CDR3: CAWSDDWQSSEAFF. The CDR3 DNA follows: TGTGCCTGGAGTGACGATTGGCAGTCCTCAGAAGCTTTCTTT.

V usage is TRBV6-1 and J usage is TRBJ2-3; D ambiguous. Germline CDR1 reads MNHNS; CDR2 reads SASEGT. The CDR3 has 11 amino acids. V was clipped by 5 bases and J by 5 bases, with 5 bases between them. The CDR3 loop is CASSIQDTQYF. The CDR3 DNA sequence: TGTGCCAGCAGTATACAAGATACGCAGTATTTT.

V gene TRBV27 combines with J gene TRBJ1-2, with 9 nucleotides matching TRBD1. With 6 bases clipped from V and 7 bases from J, the junction kept 6 bases outside the gene matches. Germline V lookup: CDR1 MNHEY, CDR2 SMNVEV (reference sequence). The CDR3 is made up of 13 amino acids. The CDR3 spells CASSSTGGVGYTF. CDR3 DNA: TGTGCCAGCAGCTCGACAGGGGGAGTTGGCTACACCTTC.

The chain recombines TRBV6-5 with TRBJ1-2, with 8 bases matching TRBD1. Germline-derived CDR1 and CDR2 are MNHEY and SVGAGI. V lost 5 bases to trimming and J lost 4 bases; unmatched junction nucleotides: 9. This CDR3 spans 15 amino acids. CDR3 nucleotides: TGTGCCAGCAGTGTTCAGGGGGCGAGACCCTATGGCTACACCTTC. Amino acid sequence: CASSVQGARPYGYTF.

The rearrangement joins TRBV5-6 to TRBJ2-7; no clear D gene. V lost 4 bases and J 3 bases, leaving 5 bases between the germline ends. Germline assignment: CDR1 SGHDT and CDR2 YYEEEE. The CDR3 extends over 11 amino acids. The CDR3, as DNA: TGTGCCAGCAGCAATAGCTACGAGCAGTACTTC. This gives the protein CASSNSYEQYF.

This rearrangement joins TRBV9 to TRBJ2-3; D possibly corresponds to TRBD2 (5 bases). The CDR3 sequence is 15 residues long. Trimming removed 3 bases from V and 2 bases from J, with 13 bases in between. The germline V gene encodes CDR1 SGDLS and CDR2 YYNGEE. The CDR3 region is CASSGISGDTDTQYF. In nucleotides, the CDR3 is TGTGCCAGCAGCGGGATAAGCGGAGACACAGATACGCAGTATTTT.

The chain employs TRBV10-3 and TRBJ1-3; D remains unclear. Germline loops: CDR1 ENHRY, CDR2 SYGVKD. The V and J ends lost 2 bases and 4 bases respectively, with 15 bases between them. This CDR3 comprises 16 residues. CDR3 loop: CAISEGVRGKGNTIYF. CDR3 bases: TGTGCCATCAGTGAGGGGGTCCGGGGAAAAGGAAACACCATATATTTT.

This chain joins TRBV30 and TRBJ1-2; perhaps TRBD1 as D (6 bases). The CDR3 extends over 14 amino acids. Germline V CDR1 and CDR2: GTSNPN, SVGIG (reference sequence). Trimming stripped 6 bases from V and 0 bases from J, with 14 bases between. The CDR3 spells CACYSGAANYGYTF. The CDR3, as DNA: TGTGCCTGTTATTCAGGGGCAGCTAACTATGGCTACACCTTC.

The chain couples TRBV9 to TRBJ2-3, with TRBD1 identical over 8 bases. The J segment lost 2 bases and the V segment lost 1 base, leaving 3 bases of the junction unmatched. This CDR3 contains 15 residues. Germline V gene data show CDR1 as SGDLS and CDR2 as YYNGEE. CDR3 in DNA: TGTGCCAGCAGCGTACAGGGGGCGCCCACAGATACGCAGTATTTT. This codes for CASSVQGAPTDTQYF.

The chain couples TRBV5-1 to TRBJ2-1; TRBD1 is a possible D gene (6 bases). CDR1 and CDR2 (germline): SGHRS, YFSETQ. The CDR3 spans 16 residues. The V end lost 3 bases, the J end lost 8 bases, and 21 bases lay between the germline ends. The DNA of the CDR3 is TGCGCCAGCAGCTGTATGGACAGCGGACGGGTGGATGAGCAGTTCTTC. The encoded protein is CASSCMDSGRVDEQFF.

The rearrangement uses TRBV6-6 and TRBJ2-7, with 14 bases fitting TRBD2. Per germline, CDR1 MNHNY and CDR2 SVGAGI (reference sequence). V gave up 5 bases and J gave up 2 bases; unmatched junction bases: 5. The CDR3 length is 16 residues. CDR3 sequence: CASSLRLAGGTYEQYF. Here the CDR3 DNA reads TGTGCCAGCAGTCTCCGACTAGCGGGAGGGACCTACGAGCAGTACTTC.

The chain combines TRBV5-5 with TRBJ2-7; D possibly corresponds to TRBD2 (6 bases). Trimming stripped 2 bases from V and 2 bases from J, with 20 bases between. This CDR3 has 17 residues. Germline loops: CDR1 SGHKS, CDR2 YYEKEE (reference sequence). Written as DNA, the CDR3 is TGTGCCAGCAGCTTCTTTTCTTCGAGCGGGCTAACCTACGAGCAGTACTTC. This sequence encodes CASSFFSSSGLTYEQYF. The whole variable domain, remainder taken from reference TRBV5-5 and TRBJ2-7, is DAGVTQSPTHLIKTRGQQVTLRCSPISGHKSVSWYQQVLGQGPQFIFQYYEKEERGRGNFPDRFSARQFPNYSSELNVNALLLGDSALYLCASSFFSSSGLTYEQYFGPGTRLTVT.